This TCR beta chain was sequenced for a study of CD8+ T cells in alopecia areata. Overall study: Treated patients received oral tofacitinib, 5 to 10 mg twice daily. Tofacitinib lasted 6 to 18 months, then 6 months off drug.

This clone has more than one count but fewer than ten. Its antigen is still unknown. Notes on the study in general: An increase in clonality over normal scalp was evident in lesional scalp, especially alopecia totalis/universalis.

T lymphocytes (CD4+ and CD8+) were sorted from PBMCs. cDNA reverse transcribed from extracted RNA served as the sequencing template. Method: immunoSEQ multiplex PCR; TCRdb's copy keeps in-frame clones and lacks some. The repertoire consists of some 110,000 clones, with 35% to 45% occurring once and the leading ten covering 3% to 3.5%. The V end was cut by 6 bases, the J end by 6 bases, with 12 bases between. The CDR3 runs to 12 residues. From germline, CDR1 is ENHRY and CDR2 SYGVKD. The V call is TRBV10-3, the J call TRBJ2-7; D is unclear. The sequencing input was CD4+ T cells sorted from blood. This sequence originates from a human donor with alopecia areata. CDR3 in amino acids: CAISDAVIEQYF. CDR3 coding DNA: TGTGCCATCAGCGACGCCGTGATCGAGCAGTACTTC.